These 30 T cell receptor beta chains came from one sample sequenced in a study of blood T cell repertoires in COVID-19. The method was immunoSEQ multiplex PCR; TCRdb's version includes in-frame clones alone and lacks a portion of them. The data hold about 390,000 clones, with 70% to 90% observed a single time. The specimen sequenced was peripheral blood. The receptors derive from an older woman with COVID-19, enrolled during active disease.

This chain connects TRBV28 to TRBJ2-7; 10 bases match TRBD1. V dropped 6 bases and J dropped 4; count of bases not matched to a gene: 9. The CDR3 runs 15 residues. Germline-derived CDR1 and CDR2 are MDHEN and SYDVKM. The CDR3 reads CASRTPGQGLYEQYF. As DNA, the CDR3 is TGTGCCAGCAGGACTCCGGGACAGGGGTTGTACGAGCAGTACTTC.

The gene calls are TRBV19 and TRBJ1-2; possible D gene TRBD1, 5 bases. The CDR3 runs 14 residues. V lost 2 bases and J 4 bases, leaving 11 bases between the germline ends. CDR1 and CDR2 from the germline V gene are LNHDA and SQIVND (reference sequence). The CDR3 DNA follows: TGTGCCAGTAGTATAAGGAGGGGCGGCTATGGCTACACCTTC. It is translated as CASSIRRGGYGYTF.

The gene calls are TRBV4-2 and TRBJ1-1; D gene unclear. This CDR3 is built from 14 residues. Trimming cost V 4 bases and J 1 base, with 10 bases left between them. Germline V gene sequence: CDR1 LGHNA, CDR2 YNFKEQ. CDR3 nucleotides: TGTGCCAGCAGCCGTCGAGAGGGGAACACTGAAGCTTTCTTT. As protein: CASSRREGNTEAFF.

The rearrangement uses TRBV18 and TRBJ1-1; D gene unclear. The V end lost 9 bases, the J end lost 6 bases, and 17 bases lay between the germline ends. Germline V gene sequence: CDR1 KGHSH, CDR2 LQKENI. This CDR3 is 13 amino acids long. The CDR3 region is CASSPGTGSEAFF. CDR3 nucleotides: TGTGCCAGTTCCCCTGGTACGGGGTCTGAAGCTTTCTTT.

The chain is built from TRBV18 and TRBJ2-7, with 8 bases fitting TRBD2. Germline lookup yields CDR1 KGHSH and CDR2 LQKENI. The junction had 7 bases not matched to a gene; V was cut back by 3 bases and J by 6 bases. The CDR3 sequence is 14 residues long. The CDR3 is CASSPPGTRGEQYF. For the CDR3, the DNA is TGTGCCAGCTCACCGCCCGGGACTAGGGGCGAGCAGTACTTC.

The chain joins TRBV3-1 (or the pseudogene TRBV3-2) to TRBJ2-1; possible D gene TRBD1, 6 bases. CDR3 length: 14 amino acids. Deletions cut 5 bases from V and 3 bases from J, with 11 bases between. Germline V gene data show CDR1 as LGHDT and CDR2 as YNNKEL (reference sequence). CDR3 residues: CASSSTGDYNEQFF. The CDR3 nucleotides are TGTGCCAGCAGCTCGACAGGCGACTACAATGAGCAGTTCTTC.

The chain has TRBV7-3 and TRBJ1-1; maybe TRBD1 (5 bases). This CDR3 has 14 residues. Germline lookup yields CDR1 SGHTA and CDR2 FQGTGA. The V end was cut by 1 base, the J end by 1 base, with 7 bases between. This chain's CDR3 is CASSLSGGNTEAFF. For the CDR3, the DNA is TGTGCCAGCAGCTTAAGCGGGGGGAACACTGAAGCTTTCTTT. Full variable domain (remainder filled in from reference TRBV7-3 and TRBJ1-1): GAGVSQTPSNKVTEKGKYVELRCDPISGHTALYWYRQSLGQGPEFLIYFQGTGAADDSGLPNDRFFAVRPEGSVSTLKIQRTERGDSAVYLCASSLSGGNTEAFFGQGTRLTVV.

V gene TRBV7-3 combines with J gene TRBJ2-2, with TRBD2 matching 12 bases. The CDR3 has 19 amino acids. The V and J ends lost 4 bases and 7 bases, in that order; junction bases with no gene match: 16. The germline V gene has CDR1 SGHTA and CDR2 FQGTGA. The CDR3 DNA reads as TGTGCCAGCAGCTACGCGCCTAGCGGGGGGGCTCGTAGGGTCGGGGAGCTGTTTTTT. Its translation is CASSYAPSGGARRVGELFF.

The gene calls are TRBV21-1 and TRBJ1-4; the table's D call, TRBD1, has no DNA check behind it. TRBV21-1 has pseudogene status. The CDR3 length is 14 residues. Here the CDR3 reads CASSKGDSGEKLFF. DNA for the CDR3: TGTGCCAGCAGTAAAGGGGACAGTGGTGAAAAACTGTTTTTT.

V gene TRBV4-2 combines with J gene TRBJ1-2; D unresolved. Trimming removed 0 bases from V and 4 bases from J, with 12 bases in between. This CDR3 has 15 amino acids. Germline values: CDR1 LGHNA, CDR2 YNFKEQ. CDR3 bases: TGTGCCAGCAGCCAAGAAAGCAGGCCGATCTATGGCTACACCTTC. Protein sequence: CASSQESRPIYGYTF.

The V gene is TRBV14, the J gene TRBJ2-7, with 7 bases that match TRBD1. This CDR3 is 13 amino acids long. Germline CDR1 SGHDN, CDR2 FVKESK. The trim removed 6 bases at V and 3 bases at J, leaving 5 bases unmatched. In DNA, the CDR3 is TGTGCCAGCAGACCGAGGGGGCGCTACGAGCAGTACTTC. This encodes CASRPRGRYEQYF.

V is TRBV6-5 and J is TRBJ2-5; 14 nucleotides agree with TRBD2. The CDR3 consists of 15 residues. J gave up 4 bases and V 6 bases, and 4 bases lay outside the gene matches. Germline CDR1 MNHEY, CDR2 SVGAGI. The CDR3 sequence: CASSRLAGGGETQYF. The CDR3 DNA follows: TGTGCCAGCAGCCGACTAGCGGGGGGGGGAGAGACCCAGTACTTC.

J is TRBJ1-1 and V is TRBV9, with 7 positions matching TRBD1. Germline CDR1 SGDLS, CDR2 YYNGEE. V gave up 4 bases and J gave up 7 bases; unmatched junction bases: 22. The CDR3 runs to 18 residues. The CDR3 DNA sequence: TGTGCCAGCAGCACACTATCCTCGGGTAACAGGGGTGGAAATGAAGCTTTCTTT. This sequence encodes CASSTLSSGNRGGNEAFF.

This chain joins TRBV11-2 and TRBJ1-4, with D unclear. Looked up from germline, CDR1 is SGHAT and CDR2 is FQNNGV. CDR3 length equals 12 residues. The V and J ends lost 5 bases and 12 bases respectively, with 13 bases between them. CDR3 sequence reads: CASSLQAAQLFF. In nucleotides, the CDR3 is TGTGCCAGCAGCCTCCAGGCCGCCCAACTGTTTTTT. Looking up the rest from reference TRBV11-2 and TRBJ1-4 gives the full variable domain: EAGVAQSPRYKIIEKRQSVAFWCNPISGHATLYWYQQILGQGPKLLIQFQNNGVVDDSQLPKDRFSAERLKGVDSTLKIQPAKLEDSAVYLCASSLQAAQLFFGSGTQLSVL.

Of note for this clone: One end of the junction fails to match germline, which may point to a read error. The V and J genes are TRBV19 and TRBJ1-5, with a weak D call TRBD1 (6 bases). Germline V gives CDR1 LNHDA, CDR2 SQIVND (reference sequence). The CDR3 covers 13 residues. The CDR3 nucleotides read TGTGCCAGTAGTACCCAGACAGGCTCCCTTCGGGATTTT. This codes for CASSTQTGSLRDF. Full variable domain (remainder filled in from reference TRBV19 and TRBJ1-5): DGGITQSPKYLFRKEGQNVTLSCEQNLNHDAMYWYRQDPGQGLRLIYYSQIVNDFQKGDIAEGYSVSREKKESFPLTVTSAQKNPTAFYLCASSTQTGSLRDFGDGTRLSIL.

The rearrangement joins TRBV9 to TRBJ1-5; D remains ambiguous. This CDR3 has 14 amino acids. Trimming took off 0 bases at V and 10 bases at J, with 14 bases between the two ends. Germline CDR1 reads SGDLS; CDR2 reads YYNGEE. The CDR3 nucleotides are TGTGCCAGCAGCGTAGGCGACACCTCACGTCCCCAGCATTTT. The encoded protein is CASSVGDTSRPQHF.

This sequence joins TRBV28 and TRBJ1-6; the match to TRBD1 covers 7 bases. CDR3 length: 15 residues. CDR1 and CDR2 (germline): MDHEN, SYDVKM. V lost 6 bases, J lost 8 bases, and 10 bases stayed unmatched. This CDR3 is CASSPPRDRYSPLHF. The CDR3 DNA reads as TGTGCCAGCAGCCCACCCCGGGACAGATATTCACCCCTCCACTTT.

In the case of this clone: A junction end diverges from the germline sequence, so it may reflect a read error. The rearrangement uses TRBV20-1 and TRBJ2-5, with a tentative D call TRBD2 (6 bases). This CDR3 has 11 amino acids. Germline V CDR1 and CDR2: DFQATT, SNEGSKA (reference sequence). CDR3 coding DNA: TGCAGTGGTAGACTAGAAGAGACCCAGTACTTC. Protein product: CSGRLEETQYF.

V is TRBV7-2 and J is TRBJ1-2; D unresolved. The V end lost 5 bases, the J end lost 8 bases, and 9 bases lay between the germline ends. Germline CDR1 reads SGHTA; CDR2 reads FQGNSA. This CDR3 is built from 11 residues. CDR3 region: CASSPTWGYTF. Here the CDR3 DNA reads TGTGCCAGCAGCCCGACTTGGGGCTACACCTTC.

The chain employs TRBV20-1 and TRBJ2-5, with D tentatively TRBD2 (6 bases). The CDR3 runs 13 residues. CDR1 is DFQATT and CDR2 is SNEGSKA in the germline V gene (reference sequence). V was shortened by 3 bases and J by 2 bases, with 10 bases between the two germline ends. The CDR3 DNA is TGCAGTGCTAGTTTTAGCGGACAAGAGACCCAGTACTTC. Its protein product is CSASFSGQETQYF.

The CDR3 protein is CAISESARVDTEAFF. For the CDR3, the DNA is TGTGCCATCAGTGAGTCGGCCAGGGTGGACACTGAAGCTTTCTTT. V and J are TRBV10-3 and TRBJ1-1; a possible D gene is TRBD1 (5 bases). Trimming removed 0 bases at V and 3 bases at J, with 11 bases between. The CDR3 contains 15 residues. Germline CDR1 is ENHRY and CDR2 is SYGVKD.

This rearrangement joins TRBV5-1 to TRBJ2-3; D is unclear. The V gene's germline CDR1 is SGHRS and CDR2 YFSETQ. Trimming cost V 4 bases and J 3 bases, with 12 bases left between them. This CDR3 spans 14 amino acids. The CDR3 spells CASSAQALTDTQYF. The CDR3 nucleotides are TGCGCCAGCAGCGCCCAGGCCCTAACAGATACGCAGTATTTT.

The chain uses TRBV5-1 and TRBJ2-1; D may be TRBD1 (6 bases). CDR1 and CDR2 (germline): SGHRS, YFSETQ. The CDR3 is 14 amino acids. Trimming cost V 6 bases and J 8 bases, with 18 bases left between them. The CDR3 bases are TGCGCCAGCAAGCCAGGGGCAGGTCGGGATGAGCAGTTCTTC. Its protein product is CASKPGAGRDEQFF.

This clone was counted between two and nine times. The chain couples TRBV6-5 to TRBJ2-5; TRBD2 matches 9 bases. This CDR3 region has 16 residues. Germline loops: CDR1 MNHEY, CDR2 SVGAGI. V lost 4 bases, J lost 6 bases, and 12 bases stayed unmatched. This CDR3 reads CASSFISSGANQTQYF. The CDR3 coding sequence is TGTGCCAGCAGTTTTATTTCTAGCGGGGCGAACCAGACCCAGTACTTC.

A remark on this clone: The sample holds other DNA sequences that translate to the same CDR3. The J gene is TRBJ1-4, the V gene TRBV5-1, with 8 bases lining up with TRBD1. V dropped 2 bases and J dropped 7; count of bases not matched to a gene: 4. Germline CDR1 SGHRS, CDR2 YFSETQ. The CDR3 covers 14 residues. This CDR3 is CASSLGQGAEKLFF. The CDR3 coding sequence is TGCGCCAGCAGCTTAGGACAGGGAGCTGAAAAACTGTTTTTT.

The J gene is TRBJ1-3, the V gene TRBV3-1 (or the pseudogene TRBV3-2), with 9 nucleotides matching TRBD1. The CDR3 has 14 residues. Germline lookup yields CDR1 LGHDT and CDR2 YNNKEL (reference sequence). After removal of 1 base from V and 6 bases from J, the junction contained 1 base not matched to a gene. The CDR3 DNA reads TGTGCCAGCAGCCAAGGGACAGGGGTAAACACCATATATTTT. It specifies CASSQGTGVNTIYF.

CDR3 sequence reads: CASSGNSGGIAETQYF. Here the CDR3 DNA reads TGCGCCAGCAGTGGAAATAGCGGGGGGATTGCAGAGACCCAGTACTTC. This chain links TRBV5-1 with TRBJ2-5, with 10 bases matching TRBD2. V trimming: 5 bases; J trimming: 4 bases; junction bases outside the gene matches: 11. Germline V gene data show CDR1 as SGHRS and CDR2 as YFSETQ. The CDR3 sequence is 16 residues long.

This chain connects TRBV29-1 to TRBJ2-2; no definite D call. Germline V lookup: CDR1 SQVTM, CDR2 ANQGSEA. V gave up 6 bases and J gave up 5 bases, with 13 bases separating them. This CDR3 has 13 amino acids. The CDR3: CSVRLQVTGELFF. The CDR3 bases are TGCAGCGTCCGATTGCAGGTTACCGGGGAGCTGTTTTTT.

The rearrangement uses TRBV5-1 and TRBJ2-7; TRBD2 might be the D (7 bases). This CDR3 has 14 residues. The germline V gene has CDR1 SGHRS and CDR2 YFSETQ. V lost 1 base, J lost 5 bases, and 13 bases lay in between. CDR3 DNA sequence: TGCGCCAGCAGCTTGTTGGGGGCGGGGGACGAGCAGTACTTC. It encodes CASSLLGAGDEQYF.

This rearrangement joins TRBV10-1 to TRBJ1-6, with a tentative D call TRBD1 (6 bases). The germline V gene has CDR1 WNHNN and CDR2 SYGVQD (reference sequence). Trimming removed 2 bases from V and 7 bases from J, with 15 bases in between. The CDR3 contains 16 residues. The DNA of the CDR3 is TGCGCCAGCAGTGAGCCCTCAGGGACACAGAATTCACCCCTCCACTTT. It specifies CASSEPSGTQNSPLHF.